This T cell receptor (beta chain) was sequenced in a study of beta chain features in type 1 diabetes. As every portion of the isolated RNA was reverse transcribed, the sequencing read expressed TCRB transcripts. Using immunoSEQ multiplex PCR, the repertoire was profiled, and TCRdb retains in-frame clones only, with some absent. The table includes 350,000 to 400,000 clones, around 15% detected once. To note about this clone: The target antigen is unknown.

Findings of the study overall: Shorter templates might be favored by PCR, equally in patients and controls. Fewer insertions but more deletions were seen at VDJ junctions in type 1 diabetes patients. Naive, central memory and Treg TCRB repertoires appeared more alike in patients than in healthy donors.

The TCR comes from a young woman in good health. The material sequenced was naive CD4+ T cells from blood.

CDR3 nucleotide sequence: TGTGCCAGCAGCTCCGTAGCGGGATCGAAAAACATTCAGTACTTC. Translation: CASSSVAGSKNIQYF. The rearrangement uses TRBV7-8 and TRBJ2-4, with 8 bases aligning to TRBD2. The length of the CDR3 is 15 residues. Looked up from germline, CDR1 is SGHVS and CDR2 is FQNEAQ. V trimming: 4 bases; J trimming: 4 bases; junction bases outside the gene matches: 6.